This T cell receptor beta chain was recovered during a study of blood T cell repertoires in COVID-19. Study-level information: T cells, B-cell-depleted T cells, or PBMCs supplied cDNA or gDNA.

The table lists this clone with a few counts. TCRdb keeps only in-frame clones here, not all; method: immunoSEQ multiplex PCR. The sample yields around 99,000 clones, 70% to 90% seen once. This receptor was obtained from a man in his fifties with active or convalescent COVID-19. The source material was peripheral blood.

As DNA, the CDR3 is TGTGCCATCAGTGACCGGGAGCACGAGCAGTACTTC. It translates to CAISDREHEQYF. The V call is TRBV10-3, the J call TRBJ2-7; tentatively, D is TRBD2 (6 bases). CDR1 and CDR2 from the germline V gene are ENHRY and SYGVKD. V was shortened by 3 bases and J by 5 bases, with 8 bases between the two germline ends. CDR3 size: 12 residues.